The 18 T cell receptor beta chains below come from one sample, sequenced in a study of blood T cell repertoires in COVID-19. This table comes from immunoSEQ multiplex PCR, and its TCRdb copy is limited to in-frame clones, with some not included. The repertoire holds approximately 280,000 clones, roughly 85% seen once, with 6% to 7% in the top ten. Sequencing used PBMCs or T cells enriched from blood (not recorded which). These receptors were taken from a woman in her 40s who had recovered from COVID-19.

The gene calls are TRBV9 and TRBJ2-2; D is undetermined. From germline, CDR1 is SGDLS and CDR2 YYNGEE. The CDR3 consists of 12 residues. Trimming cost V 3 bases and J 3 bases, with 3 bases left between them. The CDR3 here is CASSADTGELFF. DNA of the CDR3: TGTGCCAGCAGCGCCGACACCGGGGAGCTGTTTTTT.

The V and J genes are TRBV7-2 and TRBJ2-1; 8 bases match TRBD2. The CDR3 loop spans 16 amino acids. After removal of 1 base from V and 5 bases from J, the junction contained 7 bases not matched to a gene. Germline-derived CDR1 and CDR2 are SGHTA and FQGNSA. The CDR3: CASSLDVGRVNNEQFF. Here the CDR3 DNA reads TGTGCCAGCAGCTTAGACGTCGGGAGGGTTAACAATGAGCAGTTCTTC.

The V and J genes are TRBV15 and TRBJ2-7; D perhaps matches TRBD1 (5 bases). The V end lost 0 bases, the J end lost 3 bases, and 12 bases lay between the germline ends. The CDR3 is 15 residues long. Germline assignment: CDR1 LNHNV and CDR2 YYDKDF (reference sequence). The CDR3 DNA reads TGTGCCACCAGCAGAGAGACAGTGGGTAACTACGAGCAGTACTTC. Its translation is CATSRETVGNYEQYF.

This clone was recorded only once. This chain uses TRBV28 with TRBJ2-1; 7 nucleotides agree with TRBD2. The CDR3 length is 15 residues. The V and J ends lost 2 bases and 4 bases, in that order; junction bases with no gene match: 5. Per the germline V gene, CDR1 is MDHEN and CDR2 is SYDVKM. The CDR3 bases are TGTGCCAGCAGTTTAGGCGGGAGTGGGTACAATGAGCAGTTCTTC. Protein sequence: CASSLGGSGYNEQFF.

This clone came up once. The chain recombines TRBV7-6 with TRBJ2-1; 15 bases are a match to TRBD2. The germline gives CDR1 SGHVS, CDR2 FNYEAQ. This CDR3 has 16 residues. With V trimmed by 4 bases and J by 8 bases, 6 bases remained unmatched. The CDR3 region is CASSYGLAGGRYEQFF. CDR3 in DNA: TGTGCCAGCAGCTACGGACTAGCGGGAGGGCGTTATGAGCAGTTCTTC.

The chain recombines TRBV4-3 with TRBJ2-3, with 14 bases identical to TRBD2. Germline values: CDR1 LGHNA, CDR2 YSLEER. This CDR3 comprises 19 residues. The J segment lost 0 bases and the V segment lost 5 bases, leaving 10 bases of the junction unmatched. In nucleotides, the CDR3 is TGCGCCAGCAGCTCCTGGACTAGCGGGAGGCAAGAGAGCACAGATACGCAGTATTTT. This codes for CASSSWTSGRQESTDTQYF.

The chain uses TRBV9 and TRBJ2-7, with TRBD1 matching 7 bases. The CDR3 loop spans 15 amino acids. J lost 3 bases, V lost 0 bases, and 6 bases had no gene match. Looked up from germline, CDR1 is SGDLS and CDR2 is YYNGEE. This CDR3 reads CASSVAGTDIYEQYF. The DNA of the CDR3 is TGTGCCAGCAGCGTAGCCGGGACAGACATCTACGAGCAGTACTTC.

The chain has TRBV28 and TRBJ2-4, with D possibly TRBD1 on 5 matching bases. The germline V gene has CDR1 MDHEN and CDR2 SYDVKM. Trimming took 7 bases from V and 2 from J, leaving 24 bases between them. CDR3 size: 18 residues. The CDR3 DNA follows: TGTGCCAGCACTCACGGTGGGGCTAGTCGACGATCCAAAAACATTCAGTACTTC. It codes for CASTHGGASRRSKNIQYF.

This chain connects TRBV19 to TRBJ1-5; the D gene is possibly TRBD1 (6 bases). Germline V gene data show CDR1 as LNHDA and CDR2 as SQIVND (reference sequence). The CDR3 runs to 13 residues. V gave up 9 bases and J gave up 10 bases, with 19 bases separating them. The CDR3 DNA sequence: TGTGCCAGCGGGACAAACTTACAGTATCCCCAGCATTTT. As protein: CASGTNLQYPQHF.

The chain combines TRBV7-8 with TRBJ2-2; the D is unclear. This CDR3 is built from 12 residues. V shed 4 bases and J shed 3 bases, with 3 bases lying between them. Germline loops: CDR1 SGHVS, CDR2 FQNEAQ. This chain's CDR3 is CASSYYTGELFF. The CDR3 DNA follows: TGTGCCAGCAGCTACTACACCGGGGAGCTGTTTTTT.

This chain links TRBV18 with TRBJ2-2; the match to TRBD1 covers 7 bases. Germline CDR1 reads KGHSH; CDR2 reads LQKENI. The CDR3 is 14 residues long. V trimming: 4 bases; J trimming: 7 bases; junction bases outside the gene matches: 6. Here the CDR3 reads CASSLDREVGELFF. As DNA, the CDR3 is TGTGCCAGCTCACTCGACAGGGAAGTCGGGGAGCTGTTTTTT.

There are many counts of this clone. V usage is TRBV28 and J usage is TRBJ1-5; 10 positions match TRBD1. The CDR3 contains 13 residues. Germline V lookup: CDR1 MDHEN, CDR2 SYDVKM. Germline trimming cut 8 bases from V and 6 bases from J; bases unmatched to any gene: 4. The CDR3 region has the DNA TGTGCCAGCGTCGGGACAGGGGCTCAGCCCCAGCATTTT. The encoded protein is CASVGTGAQPQHF.

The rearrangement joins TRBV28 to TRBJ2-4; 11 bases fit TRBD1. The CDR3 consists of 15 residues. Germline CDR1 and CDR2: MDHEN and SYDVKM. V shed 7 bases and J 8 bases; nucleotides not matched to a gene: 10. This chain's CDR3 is CASTSAPGQGDIQYF. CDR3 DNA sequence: TGTGCCAGCACCTCGGCCCCGGGACAGGGGGACATTCAGTACTTC.

The CDR3 coding sequence is TGTGCCAGCAGCACCGCACTAGATCGCGGTGAGACCCAGTACTTC. Protein: CASSTALDRGETQYF. V and J are TRBV9 and TRBJ2-5, with D perhaps matching TRBD2 (5 bases). V dropped 4 bases and J dropped 5 bases, with 18 bases sitting between them. CDR1 is SGDLS and CDR2 is YYNGEE in the germline V gene. The CDR3 is 15 amino acids.

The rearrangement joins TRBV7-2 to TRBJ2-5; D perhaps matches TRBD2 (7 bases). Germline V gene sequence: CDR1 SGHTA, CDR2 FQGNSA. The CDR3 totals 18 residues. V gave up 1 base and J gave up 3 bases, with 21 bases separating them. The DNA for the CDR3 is TGTGCCAGCAGCTTAGGTTCAGGGGCGGGAGTAGGGAAAGAGACCCAGTACTTC. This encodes CASSLGSGAGVGKETQYF.

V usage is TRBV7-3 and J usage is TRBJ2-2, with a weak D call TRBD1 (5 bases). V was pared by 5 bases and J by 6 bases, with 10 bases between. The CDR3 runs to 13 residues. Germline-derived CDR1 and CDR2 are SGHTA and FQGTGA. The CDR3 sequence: CASSQAGPGELFF. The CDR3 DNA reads TGTGCCAGCAGCCAGGCAGGGCCCGGGGAGCTGTTTTTT.

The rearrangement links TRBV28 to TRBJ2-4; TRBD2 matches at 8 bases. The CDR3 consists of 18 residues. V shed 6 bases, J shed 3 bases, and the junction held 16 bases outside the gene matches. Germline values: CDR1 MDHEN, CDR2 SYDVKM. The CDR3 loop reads CASSPSGLAGAYKNIQYF. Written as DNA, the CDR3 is TGTGCCAGCAGCCCCTCCGGGCTAGCGGGCGCCTACAAAAACATTCAGTACTTC.

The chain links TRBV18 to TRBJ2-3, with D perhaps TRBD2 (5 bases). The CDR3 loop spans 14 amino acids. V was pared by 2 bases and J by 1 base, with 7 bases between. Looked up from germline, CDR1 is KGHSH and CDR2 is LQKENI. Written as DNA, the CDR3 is TGTGCCAGCTCACCAGTCGGGGGCACAGATACGCAGTATTTT. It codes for CASSPVGGTDTQYF. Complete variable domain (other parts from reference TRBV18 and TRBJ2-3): NAGVMQNPRHLVRRRGQEARLRCSPMKGHSHVYWYRQLPEEGLKFMVYLQKENIIDESGMPKERFSAEFPKEGPSILRIQQVVRGDSAAYFCASSPVGGTDTQYFGPGTRLTVL.